A selection of T cell receptor beta chains follows, all from one sample in a study of T cells in Graves' hyperthyroidism and ophthalmopathy. MiXCR was run by TCRdb on the multiplex PCR reads, yielding one entry per CDR3 protein. The sample includes under 65,000 distinct CDR3 sequences, around 50% of them seen just once. Sequencing input: blood. The receptors come from a woman between 55 and 75 years old with Graves' ophthalmopathy. The CDR3 runs from the conserved cysteine through the conserved F or W. The D gene is left open where the match is weak. Clone size is shown for a subset of rows, as once, few, many or a class of expanded clone.

clone size	V gene	J gene	D gene	CDR3 protein	CDR3 DNA
many	TRBV7-9	TRBJ1-5	.	CASSLDSNQPQHF	TGTGCCAGCAGCTTAGATAGCAATCAGCCCCAGCATTTT
.	TRBV29-1	TRBJ2-7	TRBD1	CSVRLGTGDAEQYF	TGCAGCGTTAGGCTCGGGACAGGGGATGCCGAGCAGTACTTC
many	TRBV29-1	TRBJ2-4	.	CSVEGKGSQYF	TGCAGCGTTGAGGGGAAAGGGTCACAGTACTTC
.	TRBV19	TRBJ2-7	.	CASSIDLGGYEQYF	TGTGCCAGTAGTATAGATCTTGGGGGCTACGAGCAGTACTTC
once	TRBV20-1	TRBJ1-2	.	CSPSMGWVYGYTF	TGCAGTCCTAGTATGGGGTGGGTATATGGCTACACCTTC
.	TRBV7-2	TRBJ1-2	TRBD1	CASSLLQGAFGNTF	TGTGCCAGCAGCTTACTACAGGGGGCCTTTGGAAACACCTTC
medium-sized	TRBV10-3	TRBJ1-6	.	CAISGAPDNSPLHF	TGTGCCATCAGTGGAGCGCCAGATAATTCACCCCTCCACTTT
.	TRBV20-1	TRBJ2-7	TRBD2	CSARVSSRRASGGLQYF	TGCAGTGCTAGAGTCAGCTCAAGGCGGGCTAGCGGGGGGCTTCAGTACTTC
.	TRBV6-1	TRBJ2-5	TRBD1	CASSEGTGVLETQYF	TGTGCCAGCAGCGAAGGGACAGGAGTATTAGAGACCCAGTACTTC
many	TRBV28	TRBJ2-7	.	CASSLGSPYEQYF	TGTGCCAGCAGTTTGGGCAGTCCCTACGAGCAGTACTTC
medium-sized	TRBV29-1	TRBJ1-2	TRBD1	CSAETGQGGGYTF	TGCAGCGCCGAAACGGGGCAGGGGGGAGGCTACACCTTC
few	TRBV2	TRBJ1-1	TRBD1	CASSEVGQGRAFF	TGTGCCAGCAGTGAAGTGGGACAGGGACGCGCTTTCTTT
many	TRBV9	TRBJ2-1	.	CASSPRYNEREQFF	TGTGCCAGCAGCCCCCGATACAATGAACGTGAGCAGTTCTTC
.	TRBV11-2	TRBJ2-6	TRBD1	CAGSLDRTGRNVLTF	TGTGCCGGCAGCTTAGATCGGACAGGACGCAACGTCCTGACTTTC
many	TRBV5-1	TRBJ1-2	.	CASTQGRDRSYGYTF	TGCGCCAGCACCCAAGGGCGGGACCGGAGCTATGGCTACACCTTC
.	TRBV6-4	TRBJ1-2	.	CASSAGLVGYNYGYTF	TGTGCCAGCAGTGCGGGACTGGTGGGATATAACTATGGCTACACCTTC